The 11 T cell receptor beta chains presented below share a single source sample, sequenced in a study of cytomegalovirus exposure and HLA in healthy donors. Primers for the PCR totalled 60 Vbeta and 13 Jbeta. Clones were sequenced by immunoSEQ multiplex PCR, and TCRdb holds only the in-frame ones, with some missing. The repertoire holds over 250,000 clones, with just over 70% as singletons. Sequenced: PBMCs. These receptors were obtained from a female donor in good health and CMV-seronegative.

The V call is TRBV2, the J call TRBJ2-1; D gene ambiguous. CDR1 is SNHLY, CDR2 FYNNEI, per germline. V was trimmed by 7 bases and J by 5 bases, leaving 18 bases between them. This CDR3 is 15 amino acids long. CDR3 in amino acids: CASNRGLSLNNEQFF. For the CDR3, the DNA is TGTGCCAGCAACCGAGGCCTGTCTCTAAACAATGAGCAGTTCTTC.

The V gene is TRBV6-4, the J gene TRBJ1-2; the D gene is possibly TRBD1 (5 bases). V lost 6 bases, J lost 4 bases, and 21 bases lay in between. Germline V gives CDR1 MRHNA, CDR2 SNTAGT. The CDR3 is 16 residues long. This chain's CDR3 is CASRENGGQGIYGYTF. For the CDR3, the DNA is TGTGCCAGCAGAGAAAACGGTGGACAAGGCATCTATGGCTACACCTTC.

The CDR3 loop reads CASSPTRAMGDEQFF. CDR3 bases: TGTGCCAGCAGCCCCACACGGGCTATGGGAGATGAGCAGTTCTTC. The V gene is TRBV6-6, the J gene TRBJ2-1; perhaps TRBD2 as D (5 bases). Germline values: CDR1 MNHNY, CDR2 SVGAGI (reference sequence). With 6 bases removed from V and 8 bases from J, the gap between germline ends came to 20 bases. The CDR3 sequence is 15 residues long.

The chain joins TRBV15 to TRBJ1-4; TRBD1 matches at 9 bases. The CDR3 runs to 14 residues. The germline V gene has CDR1 LNHNV and CDR2 YYDKDF (reference sequence). With V trimmed by 8 bases and J by 3 bases, 4 bases remained unmatched. The CDR3 reads CATQGQGANEKLFF. CDR3 sequence (DNA): TGTGCCACCCAGGGACAGGGTGCTAATGAAAAACTGTTTTTT.

V usage is TRBV19 and J usage is TRBJ2-2; 10 bases align to TRBD2. CDR3 length: 17 amino acids. Germline values: CDR1 LNHDA, CDR2 SQIVND (reference sequence). V lost 10 bases, J lost 6 bases, and 17 bases stayed unmatched. The CDR3 DNA sequence: TGTGCCACCCTAGTATCGGCTAGCGGGAGTTCGGCCGGGGAGCTGTTTTTT. This gives the protein CATLVSASGSSAGELFF.

The chain joins TRBV5-1 to TRBJ2-5; 8 bases agree with TRBD2. The CDR3 length is 16 residues. The ends lost 6 bases at V and 5 bases at J; junction bases unmatched: 15. The germline V gene encodes CDR1 SGHRS and CDR2 YFSETQ. The CDR3 reads CASIVGSGGGTETQYF. The CDR3, as DNA: TGCGCCAGCATCGTTGGCAGCGGGGGCGGGACGGAGACCCAGTACTTC.

The V and J genes are TRBV11-3 and TRBJ2-5; D is perhaps TRBD2 (6 bases). Trimming stripped 6 bases from V and 4 bases from J, with 15 bases between. Germline values: CDR1 SGHNT, CDR2 YENEEA. This CDR3 spans 14 amino acids. The CDR3 protein is CASRFQGGAETQYF. In nucleotides, the CDR3 is TGTGCCAGCAGGTTCCAGGGAGGTGCAGAGACCCAGTACTTC.

This clone has only one observation. The rearrangement links TRBV6-1 to TRBJ2-5, with 13 bases aligning to TRBD2. From germline, CDR1 is MNHNS and CDR2 SASEGT. The CDR3 sequence is 15 residues long. V shed 7 bases, J shed 4 bases, and the junction held 6 bases outside the gene matches. Here the CDR3 DNA reads TGTGCCAGCACCCCGACTAGCGGGAGGAGAGAGACCCAGTACTTC. Translation gives CASTPTSGRRETQYF.

The V and J genes are TRBV10-2 and TRBJ2-1; a possible D gene is TRBD2 (5 bases). Trimming removed 5 bases from V and 7 bases from J, with 15 bases in between. The CDR3 extends over 14 amino acids. The germline gives CDR1 WSHSY, CDR2 SAAADI. CDR3 DNA sequence: TGCGCCAGCAGTCAGGTTGCTAGCAGAAATGAGCAGTTCTTC. Its protein product is CASSQVASRNEQFF.

The chain carries TRBV2 and TRBJ2-4, with 7 bases fitting TRBD1. Per germline, CDR1 SNHLY and CDR2 FYNNEI. V gave up 1 base and J gave up 15 bases; unmatched junction bases: 12. The CDR3 covers 14 residues. As DNA, the CDR3 is TGTGCCAGCAGTGAAGGAATAAGGGGGCGACACCCGTACTTC. This translates into CASSEGIRGRHPYF.

Only a few counts were recorded for this clone. This chain joins TRBV6-1 and TRBJ2-7; TRBD2 matches at 8 bases. With V trimmed by 4 bases and J by 3 bases, 11 bases remained unmatched. CDR1 is MNHNS, CDR2 SASEGT, per germline. The CDR3 consists of 16 residues. CDR3 in DNA: TGTGCCAGCAGTGGACTAACTAGCGGTAAAAACTACGAGCAGTACTTC. Residues: CASSGLTSGKNYEQYF.